This T cell receptor beta chain was identified in a study of blood T cells in healthy people across ages. General study results and limits: Because donor CMV status was unknown, expanded clonotype changes were possibly confounded.

Donation came from healthy Caucasian individuals in Russia who were aged roughly 6 to 100. Together with a sample-barcoded 5' primer, a J-beta primer mix was included in a second PCR lasting roughly 6 to 12 cycles. Each TCR beta cDNA got a 12-nucleotide random molecular identifier. MiXCR, applied by TCRdb to the 5' RACE reads, yields one record per CDR3 protein. The repertoire consists of approximately 1.5 million distinct CDR3 sequences, with around 36% occurring once and the leading ten covering about 11%. A remark on this clonotype: As yet, its antigen is unknown.

CDR1 is DFQATT and CDR2 is SNEGSKA in the germline V gene (reference sequence). V was clipped by 7 bases and J by 0 bases, with 13 bases between them. This CDR3 has 14 residues. This chain uses TRBV20-1 with TRBJ2-1, with D unclear. Input material: blood. This TCR was sampled from a woman aged 25 to 39 in good health. The CDR3 DNA follows: TGCAGTGTTTCTGTTCGGAGCTCCTACAATGAGCAGTTCTTC. Its protein is CSVSVRSSYNEQFF.